The T cell receptor beta chain under discussion was sequenced for a study of beta chain features in type 1 diabetes. Overall study context: In all, more than 90,000,000 sorted cells from all samples were analyzed.

TCRB transcripts that were expressed got sequenced, as all of the isolated RNA had been reverse transcribed. Generated by immunoSEQ multiplex PCR, the TCRdb table keeps only in-frame clones and is missing some. The sample records some 350,000 clones, 9.6% being singletons. Sorting based on CD45RO/CCR7/CD25/CD127/CD95/CD27 separated CD4+ naive, central memory, regulatory and stem cell-like memory cells. About this clone itself: Its target is not known.

The germline CDR1 and CDR2 sequences are MNHEY and SMNVEV (reference sequence). The V and J ends lost 3 bases and 2 bases respectively, with 12 bases between them. There are 15 residues in the CDR3. General study findings and limits: Shortening that was moderate but significant affected the TCRB CDR3s of Type 1 diabetes patients in all four CD4+ subsets. Healthy donors had naive, central memory and Treg TCRB repertoires that appeared less similar than those seen among patients.

Sequencing input: central memory CD4+ T cells from blood. This rearrangement joins TRBV27 to TRBJ2-3; TRBD2 might be the D (6 bases). The sequence came from a man aged 30 to 45 with type 1 diabetes. The CDR3 nucleotides read TGTGCCAGCAGTTTGGGACTTTTCTACACAGATACGCAGTATTTT. The encoded protein is CASSLGLFYTDTQYF.